These 14 T cell receptor beta chains were sequenced from one sample in a study (dated by TCRdb to the mid-2010s). The receptor library was made with 5' RACE. TCRdb lists the instrument as Illumina MiSeq. TCRdb reran the public reads through fastp at Q25 and MiXCR, keeping productive beta chains. Rows merge per CDR3 protein into single entries with the most common DNA and genes. Within this sample are about 54,000 distinct CDR3 sequences, with roughly 15% of them counted one time only. Of the sample, over 2% is held by the ten largest clones. The source material was naive CD4+ T cells sorted from blood. This specimen's cell subset or site label, interpreted: naive CD4+ T cells, CD4+CD45RA+CD25-. These receptor sequences come from a female donor with breast cancer.

This sequence joins TRBV5-1 and TRBJ2-2; 7 nucleotides match TRBD1. The germline gives CDR1 SGHRS, CDR2 YFSETQ. The CDR3 sequence is 15 residues long. The junction had 4 bases not matched to a gene; V was cut back by 0 bases and J by 5 bases. DNA for the CDR3: TGCGCCAGCAGCTTGGTGACAGGGCCAACCGGGGAGCTGTTTTTT. Translation: CASSLVTGPTGELFF.

With regard to this clonotype: The final CDR3 position lacks the conserved phenylalanine or tryptophan, pointing to a likely read error. The chain has TRBV5-5 and TRBJ2-5, with 7 bases matching TRBD1. Germline V gene lookup returns CDR1 SGHKS and CDR2 YYEKEE (reference sequence). This CDR3 has 19 residues. The J segment lost 3 bases and the V segment lost 0 bases, leaving 17 bases of the junction unmatched. CDR3 residues: CASSLDILIRQGSEETQYL. CDR3 DNA sequence: TGTGCCAGCAGCTTGGACATATTAATCCGACAGGGTTCGGAAGAGACCCAGTACCTC.

CDR3 region: CASSQDVTVNQPQHF. The CDR3 DNA follows: TGCGCCAGCAGCCAAGATGTGACAGTCAATCAGCCCCAGCATTTT. The chain joins TRBV4-1 to TRBJ1-5, with D possibly matching TRBD1 (5 bases). Germline CDR1 and CDR2: MGHRA and YSYEKL. The CDR3 consists of 15 residues. The V and J ends lost 0 bases and 3 bases respectively, with 9 bases between them.

The chain joins TRBV20-1 to TRBJ2-7; D is undetermined. The germline V and J ends were trimmed by 5 bases and 2 bases, with 13 bases remaining between them. The CDR3 covers 13 residues. CDR1 and CDR2 from the germline V gene are DFQATT and SNEGSKA (reference sequence). CDR3 amino acids: CSAPRTSTYEQYF. CDR3 coding DNA: TGCAGTGCTCCGCGGACCAGCACCTACGAGCAGTACTTC.

This clonotype occurred many times. This sequence joins TRBV29-1 and TRBJ2-3, with D unresolved. Germline V CDR1 and CDR2: SQVTM, ANQGSEA. The length of the CDR3 is 11 residues. Deletions cut 3 bases from V and 3 bases from J, with 4 bases between. CDR3: CSVDGTDTQYF. The CDR3 DNA follows: TGCAGCGTTGATGGAACAGATACGCAGTATTTT.

The gene calls are TRBV5-1 and TRBJ2-2, with unresolved D. V shed 1 base and J shed 1 base, with 8 bases lying between them. From germline, CDR1 is SGHRS and CDR2 YFSETQ. The CDR3 has 15 residues. The CDR3 coding sequence is TGCGCCAGCAGCTTGAGGACGGGGAACACCGGGGAGCTGTTTTTT. Translating it yields CASSLRTGNTGELFF.

This clonotype has at least ten counts. One junction end does not reproduce the germline sequence, and a read error may be involved. The chain has TRBV6-2 or TRBV6-3 and TRBJ2-2; 11 bases line up with TRBD1. This CDR3 is 17 amino acids long. Germline lookup yields CDR1 MNHEY and CDR2 SVGEGT. The CDR3 spells CASRVIGQGAKTGELFF. The CDR3 region has the DNA TGTGCCAGCAGAGTTATCGGACAGGGGGCGAAAACCGGGGAGCTGTTTTTT.

The chain links TRBV28 to TRBJ1-2, with 9 bases that match TRBD1. The CDR3 is 17 amino acids. The V gene's germline CDR1 is MDHEN and CDR2 SYDVKM. V was pared by 1 base and J by 8 bases, with 14 bases of the junction left unmatched. This CDR3 reads CASSLSLNAGQGWGYTF. CDR3 sequence (DNA): TGTGCCAGCAGTTTATCTCTTAATGCGGGACAGGGCTGGGGCTACACCTTC.

This clonotype was observed many times. This chain connects TRBV5-1 to TRBJ1-1; no firm D call. The germline gives CDR1 SGHRS, CDR2 YFSETQ. Deletions cut 0 bases from V and 3 bases from J, with 9 bases between. This CDR3 is built from 14 residues. CDR3 DNA: TGCGCCAGCAGCTTGGTAGGCGGGTACACTGAAGCTTTCTTT. Its protein product is CASSLVGGYTEAFF.

The chain couples TRBV7-2 to TRBJ1-2; no definite D call. The CDR3 consists of 12 residues. CDR1 is SGHTA and CDR2 is FQGNSA in the germline V gene. V was trimmed by 3 bases and J by 5 bases, leaving 7 bases between them. CDR3 coding DNA: TGTGCCAGCAGCTTCGATAGATATGGCTACACCTTC. It specifies CASSFDRYGYTF.

V and J are TRBV4-3 and TRBJ2-7; 7 bases align to TRBD2. Looked up from germline, CDR1 is LGHNA and CDR2 is YSLEER. This CDR3 spans 15 amino acids. Trimming removed 5 bases from V and 3 bases from J; junction bases left unmatched: 10. The CDR3 nucleotides are TGCGCCAGCAGCGCTAGCGGTGGAGTTAGCTACGAGCAGTACTTC. Translating it yields CASSASGGVSYEQYF.

This clonotype was picked up a small number of times. The chain couples TRBV9 to TRBJ1-1; 7 bases agree with TRBD1. This CDR3 has 17 residues. V trimming: 2 bases; J trimming: 0 bases; junction bases outside the gene matches: 10. Germline V gene lookup returns CDR1 SGDLS and CDR2 YYNGEE. The CDR3 sequence is CASSVGPRGTMNTEAFF. As DNA, the CDR3 is TGTGCCAGCAGCGTCGGCCCCAGGGGGACTATGAACACTGAAGCTTTCTTT.

Comment on this clonotype: Because it lacks the conserved phenylalanine or tryptophan at the end, this CDR3 is likely a read error. The CDR3 DNA sequence: TGTGCCAGCAGTACGATGGGTGGCTACACCCTC. It codes for CASSTMGGYTL. The chain uses TRBV6-2 or TRBV6-3 and TRBJ1-2; D ambiguous. The CDR3 totals 11 residues. Trimming cost V 5 bases and J 7 bases, with 8 bases left between them. CDR1 MNHEY and CDR2 SVGEGT come from the germline V gene.

Only a few counts were recorded for this clonotype. The V gene is TRBV14, the J gene TRBJ1-3, with D tentatively TRBD1 (5 bases). Germline CDR1 is SGHDN and CDR2 is FVKESK. The CDR3 is made up of 14 amino acids. With 7 bases removed from V and 2 bases from J, the gap between germline ends came to 12 bases. The CDR3 sequence is CASTPAGAGNTIYF. Here the CDR3 DNA reads TGTGCCAGCACTCCCGCGGGGGCTGGAAACACCATATATTTT.